This is a list of T cell receptor beta chains from one sample in a study of naive and memory T cell subsets. TCRdb analysed the UMI-ligation and nested PCR reads with MiXCR anew, one entry per CDR3 protein. Counted here are 130,000 to 150,000 distinct CDR3 sequences, about 18% occurring once; the ten biggest clones make up about 0.14%. The sample was naive CD4+ T cells from blood. The receptors were gathered from a human donor in good health. CDR3s include the opening cysteine and the closing phenylalanine or tryptophan. A D gene is named only where the DNA matches it firmly. Clone size is not always given. Where it is, it says once, few, many or a class for expanded clones.

len: 12; abundance: few; v_gene: TRBV5-5; j_gene: TRBJ1-1; d_gene: .; CDR3aa: CASSLLGIEAFF; CDR3nt: TGTGCCAGCAGCTTGTTAGGTATTGAAGCTTTCTTT
len: 14; abundance: few; v_gene: TRBV20-1; j_gene: TRBJ2-2; d_gene: TRBD2; CDR3aa: CSARLAGGSGELFF; CDR3nt: TGCAGTGCTAGACTAGCGGGAGGGTCCGGGGAGCTGTTTTTT
len: 14; abundance: .; v_gene: TRBV12-3/TRBV12-4; j_gene: TRBJ2-1; d_gene: .; CDR3aa: CASTLRTPYNEQFF; CDR3nt: TGTGCCAGCACCCTCCGGACTCCCTACAATGAGCAGTTCTTC
len: 13; abundance: .; v_gene: TRBV19; j_gene: TRBJ2-7; d_gene: .; CDR3aa: CASSERASYEQYF; CDR3nt: TGTGCCAGTAGTGAGCGGGCCTCCTACGAGCAGTACTTC
len: 12; abundance: few; v_gene: TRBV3-1; j_gene: TRBJ1-5; d_gene: .; CDR3aa: CASSPGGRPQHF; CDR3nt: TGTGCCAGCAGCCCGGGAGGGCGGCCCCAGCATTTT
len: 17; abundance: .; v_gene: TRBV11-2; j_gene: TRBJ1-3; d_gene: .; CDR3aa: CASNTFRRSVAGNTIYF; CDR3nt: TGTGCCAGCAACACATTCCGAAGGTCGGTGGCTGGAAACACCATATATTTT
len: 14; abundance: few; v_gene: TRBV20-1; j_gene: TRBJ2-3; d_gene: .; CDR3aa: CSARGGGNTDTQYF; CDR3nt: TGCAGTGCTAGAGGGGGCGGGAACACAGATACGCAGTATTTT
len: 16; abundance: .; v_gene: TRBV7-2; j_gene: TRBJ2-1; d_gene: TRBD2; CDR3aa: CASSLQLAGGLNEQFF; CDR3nt: TGTGCCAGCAGCCTCCAGCTAGCGGGAGGCCTAAATGAGCAGTTCTTC
len: 12; abundance: few; v_gene: TRBV27; j_gene: TRBJ1-2; d_gene: .; CDR3aa: CASSHPVYGYTF; CDR3nt: TGTGCCAGCAGTCATCCTGTCTATGGCTACACCTTC
len: 11; abundance: many; v_gene: TRBV6-2/TRBV6-3; j_gene: TRBJ2-5; d_gene: .; CDR3aa: CASSRQETQYF; CDR3nt: TGTGCCAGCAGCCGCCAAGAGACCCAGTACTTC
len: 14; abundance: .; v_gene: TRBV19; j_gene: TRBJ2-1; d_gene: .; CDR3aa: CASSIAGFDNEQFF; CDR3nt: TGTGCCAGTAGTATAGCAGGATTCGACAATGAGCAGTTCTTC
len: 18; abundance: .; v_gene: TRBV27; j_gene: TRBJ2-2; d_gene: TRBD2; CDR3aa: CASSRDKRAGGNTGELFF; CDR3nt: TGTGCCAGCAGTCGCGATAAAAGAGCGGGGGGGAACACCGGGGAGCTGTTTTTT
len: 13; abundance: .; v_gene: TRBV7-3; j_gene: TRBJ2-3; d_gene: .; CDR3aa: CASSSAGRVTQYF; CDR3nt: TGTGCCAGCAGCTCCGCAGGGCGGGTTACGCAGTATTTT
len: 14; abundance: .; v_gene: TRBV10-2; j_gene: TRBJ2-2; d_gene: .; CDR3aa: CASSESLATGELFF; CDR3nt: TGCGCCAGCAGTGAGTCTCTAGCAACCGGGGAGCTGTTTTTT
len: 12; abundance: .; v_gene: TRBV3-1; j_gene: TRBJ1-4; d_gene: TRBD1; CDR3aa: CASSLQGEKLFF; CDR3nt: TGTGCCAGCAGCCTACAGGGGGAGAAACTGTTTTTT
len: 14; abundance: .; v_gene: TRBV6-1; j_gene: TRBJ2-1; d_gene: .; CDR3aa: CATSGGKKFNEQFF; CDR3nt: TGTGCCACCTCTGGCGGGAAAAAATTCAACGAGCAGTTCTTC
len: 17; abundance: .; v_gene: TRBV4-2; j_gene: TRBJ1-4; d_gene: TRBD1; CDR3aa: CASSQAGQTATNEKLFF; CDR3nt: TGTGCCAGCAGCCAAGCGGGACAGACTGCAACTAATGAAAAACTGTTTTTT
len: 17; abundance: .; v_gene: TRBV6-1; j_gene: TRBJ1-4; d_gene: .; CDR3aa: CASSEWGRGSTNEKLFF; CDR3nt: TGTGCCAGCAGTGAATGGGGAAGGGGATCGACTAATGAAAAACTGTTTTTT
len: 13; abundance: few; v_gene: TRBV11-3; j_gene: TRBJ1-1; d_gene: .; CDR3aa: CASSPGFNTEAFF; CDR3nt: TGTGCCAGCAGCCCAGGGTTTAACACTGAAGCTTTCTTT
len: 18; abundance: few; v_gene: TRBV30; j_gene: TRBJ2-6; d_gene: TRBD1; CDR3aa: CAWSFRDRGASGANVLTF; CDR3nt: TGTGCCTGGAGTTTCCGGGACAGGGGGGCTTCTGGGGCCAACGTCCTGACTTTC
len: 19; abundance: few; v_gene: TRBV21-1; j_gene: TRBJ2-5; d_gene: .; CDR3aa: CASSTPGVALAGDQETQYF; CDR3nt: TGTGCCAGCAGCACTCCAGGGGTGGCGCTAGCGGGAGACCAAGAGACCCAGTACTTC
len: 16; abundance: .; v_gene: TRBV19; j_gene: TRBJ2-1; d_gene: TRBD2; CDR3aa: CASTLGLAGGWGEQFF; CDR3nt: TGTGCCAGTACCCTGGGGCTAGCGGGAGGATGGGGTGAGCAGTTCTTC
len: 15; abundance: .; v_gene: TRBV29-1; j_gene: TRBJ2-7; d_gene: .; CDR3aa: CSVEDRVAAGASQYF; CDR3nt: TGCAGCGTTGAAGATAGGGTCGCGGCAGGGGCCTCACAGTACTTC
len: 15; abundance: .; v_gene: TRBV18; j_gene: TRBJ1-1; d_gene: .; CDR3aa: CASSEVRGQATEAFF; CDR3nt: TGTGCCAGCTCAGAAGTAAGAGGTCAGGCCACTGAAGCTTTCTTT
len: 15; abundance: few; v_gene: TRBV6-5; j_gene: TRBJ1-5; d_gene: .; CDR3aa: CASSPLGGDNQPQHF; CDR3nt: TGTGCCAGCAGTCCTTTGGGAGGGGACAATCAGCCCCAGCATTTT
len: 16; abundance: .; v_gene: TRBV9; j_gene: TRBJ2-1; d_gene: TRBD1; CDR3aa: CASSPDPGQGSNEQFF; CDR3nt: TGTGCCAGCAGCCCCGACCCAGGACAGGGGTCAAATGAGCAGTTCTTC
len: 14; abundance: .; v_gene: TRBV6-5; j_gene: TRBJ2-7; d_gene: .; CDR3aa: CASSRAAEAYEQYF; CDR3nt: TGTGCCAGCAGCCGAGCAGCGGAGGCCTACGAGCAGTACTTC
len: 15; abundance: few; v_gene: TRBV10-3; j_gene: TRBJ2-7; d_gene: TRBD1; CDR3aa: CAISESSGGTYEQYF; CDR3nt: TGTGCCATCAGTGAGTCATCAGGGGGCACCTACGAGCAGTACTTC
len: 12; abundance: .; v_gene: TRBV13; j_gene: TRBJ2-1; d_gene: .; CDR3aa: CASSPAGAQQFF; CDR3nt: TGTGCCAGCAGCCCAGCTGGGGCGCAGCAGTTCTTC
len: 17; abundance: many; v_gene: TRBV20-1; j_gene: TRBJ2-6; d_gene: .; CDR3aa: CSARVPQVRPGANVLTF; CDR3nt: TGCAGTGCTAGAGTCCCCCAGGTCCGCCCTGGGGCCAACGTCCTGACTTTC
len: 14; abundance: .; v_gene: TRBV4-1; j_gene: TRBJ1-2; d_gene: TRBD1; CDR3aa: CASRNQGAPAGYTF; CDR3nt: TGCGCCAGCAGAAATCAGGGGGCGCCGGCAGGCTACACCTTC
len: 16; abundance: few; v_gene: TRBV4-1; j_gene: TRBJ1-3; d_gene: TRBD1; CDR3aa: CASSRLGQGLGNTIYF; CDR3nt: TGCGCCAGCAGCCGTCTGGGACAGGGACTCGGAAACACCATATATTTT
len: 13; abundance: .; v_gene: TRBV20-1; j_gene: TRBJ2-7; d_gene: TRBD1; CDR3aa: CSASTGGAYEQYF; CDR3nt: TGCAGTGCAAGCACAGGGGGCGCTTACGAGCAGTACTTC
len: 13; abundance: many; v_gene: TRBV29-1; j_gene: TRBJ2-5; d_gene: .; CDR3aa: CSVEGGTRETQYF; CDR3nt: TGCAGCGTTGAGGGCGGAACTCGGGAGACCCAGTACTTC
len: 17; abundance: .; v_gene: TRBV12-3/TRBV12-4; j_gene: TRBJ1-1; d_gene: .; CDR3aa: CASTPYLQLQGITEAFF; CDR3nt: TGTGCCAGCACCCCCTACCTCCAATTACAGGGTATAACTGAAGCTTTCTTT
len: 14; abundance: few; v_gene: TRBV6-2/TRBV6-3; j_gene: TRBJ1-1; d_gene: TRBD1; CDR3aa: CASSHGTANTEAFF; CDR3nt: TGTGCCAGCAGTCACGGGACAGCTAACACTGAAGCTTTCTTT
len: 12; abundance: few; v_gene: TRBV12-3/TRBV12-4; j_gene: TRBJ2-3; d_gene: .; CDR3aa: CASSSRRDTQYF; CDR3nt: TGTGCCAGCAGTTCCAGGCGGGATACGCAGTATTTT
len: 15; abundance: few; v_gene: TRBV7-9; j_gene: TRBJ2-7; d_gene: TRBD1; CDR3aa: CASSLGVGDSYEQYF; CDR3nt: TGTGCCAGCAGCTTAGGTGTGGGGGACAGCTACGAGCAGTACTTC
len: 13; abundance: .; v_gene: TRBV20-1; j_gene: TRBJ1-1; d_gene: TRBD1; CDR3aa: CSAIRDRATEAFF; CDR3nt: TGCAGTGCTATCCGGGACAGGGCTACTGAAGCTTTCTTT
len: 14; abundance: many; v_gene: TRBV29-1; j_gene: TRBJ2-1; d_gene: .; CDR3aa: CSVERREAYNEQFF; CDR3nt: TGCAGCGTTGAAAGGCGGGAAGCCTACAATGAGCAGTTCTTC
len: 13; abundance: few; v_gene: TRBV27; j_gene: TRBJ2-5; d_gene: .; CDR3aa: CASSLSVGGTQYF; CDR3nt: TGTGCCAGCAGTTTATCGGTGGGGGGGACCCAGTACTTC
len: 13; abundance: few; v_gene: TRBV3-1; j_gene: TRBJ2-7; d_gene: .; CDR3aa: CASSQQGRNEQYF; CDR3nt: TGTGCCAGCAGCCAACAGGGGCGCAACGAGCAGTACTTC
len: 12; abundance: many; v_gene: TRBV5-1; j_gene: TRBJ2-3; d_gene: .; CDR3aa: CASSLESDTQYF; CDR3nt: TGCGCCAGCAGCTTGGAGAGTGATACGCAGTATTTT
len: 14; abundance: few; v_gene: TRBV29-1; j_gene: TRBJ1-2; d_gene: .; CDR3aa: CSVLGGSSNYGYTF; CDR3nt: TGCAGCGTCCTGGGGGGGTCCTCTAACTATGGCTACACCTTC
len: 14; abundance: few; v_gene: TRBV11-2; j_gene: TRBJ1-6; d_gene: .; CDR3aa: CASSLNPNNSPLHF; CDR3nt: TGTGCCAGCAGCTTAAACCCCAATAATTCACCCCTCCACTTT
len: 15; abundance: .; v_gene: TRBV20-1; j_gene: TRBJ2-7; d_gene: TRBD2; CDR3aa: CSAHISGRGLYEQYF; CDR3nt: TGCAGTGCTCATATAAGCGGGAGGGGTTTGTACGAGCAGTACTTC
len: 13; abundance: .; v_gene: TRBV5-5; j_gene: TRBJ1-2; d_gene: TRBD1; CDR3aa: CASSLGQGWGYTF; CDR3nt: TGTGCCAGCAGCTTGGGACAGGGCTGGGGCTACACCTTC
len: 15; abundance: .; v_gene: TRBV4-1; j_gene: TRBJ2-5; d_gene: TRBD2; CDR3aa: CASSQPGRTQETQYF; CDR3nt: TGCGCCAGCAGCCAGCCCGGGAGGACCCAAGAGACCCAGTACTTC
len: 12; abundance: few; v_gene: TRBV18; j_gene: TRBJ1-5; d_gene: .; CDR3aa: CASSPPDQPQHF; CDR3nt: TGTGCCAGCTCACCCCCGGACCAGCCCCAGCATTTT
len: 14; abundance: .; v_gene: TRBV29-1; j_gene: TRBJ2-7; d_gene: TRBD2; CDR3aa: CSVDGLAESYEQYF; CDR3nt: TGCAGCGTTGATGGACTAGCGGAATCCTACGAGCAGTACTTC
len: 16; abundance: .; v_gene: TRBV12-3/TRBV12-4; j_gene: TRBJ2-5; d_gene: TRBD2; CDR3aa: CASSGGGLAVGETQYF; CDR3nt: TGTGCCAGCAGTGGGGGGGGACTAGCGGTGGGCGAGACCCAGTACTTC
len: 14; abundance: many; v_gene: TRBV20-1; j_gene: TRBJ1-4; d_gene: .; CDR3aa: CSARAEGAGEKLFF; CDR3nt: TGCAGTGCTAGAGCCGAGGGAGCAGGGGAAAAACTGTTTTTT
len: 15; abundance: few; v_gene: TRBV20-1; j_gene: TRBJ2-2; d_gene: TRBD2; CDR3aa: CSAEGLADFGGELFF; CDR3nt: TGCAGTGCTGAGGGACTAGCGGACTTTGGCGGGGAGCTGTTTTTT
len: 12; abundance: few; v_gene: TRBV2; j_gene: TRBJ2-5; d_gene: .; CDR3aa: CASSEDQETQYF; CDR3nt: TGTGCCAGCAGTGAGGATCAAGAGACCCAGTACTTC
len: 14; abundance: .; v_gene: TRBV7-2; j_gene: TRBJ2-7; d_gene: .; CDR3aa: CASSLANWSYEQYF; CDR3nt: TGTGCCAGCAGCTTAGCGAACTGGTCCTACGAGCAGTACTTC
len: 16; abundance: .; v_gene: TRBV20-1; j_gene: TRBJ2-5; d_gene: .; CDR3aa: CSARDPLGGGPWSQYF; CDR3nt: TGCAGTGCTAGAGATCCGTTGGGGGGAGGCCCTTGGTCCCAGTACTTC
len: 16; abundance: .; v_gene: TRBV11-2; j_gene: TRBJ2-1; d_gene: .; CDR3aa: CASSLDGVPMLNEQFF; CDR3nt: TGTGCCAGCAGCTTAGATGGGGTACCCATGCTTAATGAGCAGTTCTTC